This TCR beta chain was sequenced for a study of radiation and T cells in renal cell carcinoma. Of note for this clone: Its antigen is undetermined. The junction does not match germline at one end; this may be a read error.

The data were produced by immunoSEQ multiplex PCR, yet TCRdb's version contains in-frame clones alone and is incomplete. The profile shows just under 80,000 clones, approximately 86% of them singletons. Findings and caveats of the study: From baseline, blood top tumor clonotypes peaked at 2 weeks post-radiation. Without pretreatment biopsies, baseline tumor clonotype presence was undetermined.

CDR3 length equals 15 residues. The germline CDR1 and CDR2 sequences are ENHRY and SYGVKD. Time point here: blood 2 weeks post-SBRT. The treatment denotes: 15 Gy SBRT to primary tumor, nephrectomy 4 weeks later. After SBRT, blood was collected at 2 and 4 weeks, plus baseline. This renal cell carcinoma was of the clear cell type. This TCR was recovered from a woman aged 45-65 years with renal cell carcinoma. The sequencing used blood, collected from a patient whose treatment included radiotherapy and nephrectomy. The J gene is TRBJ2-3, the V gene TRBV10-3; D gene unclear. CDR3 nucleotides: TGTGCCATTAGTGCTTTGGGTGGAGGCACAGATACGCAGTATTTT. Its translation: CAISALGGGTDTQYF.